This T cell receptor beta chain was retrieved from a study of cytomegalovirus exposure and HLA in healthy donors. The PCR made use of 60 Vbeta and 13 Jbeta primers. Using immunoSEQ multiplex PCR, the repertoire was profiled, and TCRdb retains in-frame clones only, with some absent. The table lists some 240,000 clones, 85% to 95% of them singletons. Germline V lookup: CDR1 SEHNR, CDR2 FQNEAQ (reference sequence). The CDR3 consists of 16 residues. V shed 2 bases and J 2 bases; nucleotides not matched to a gene: 4. This clonotype was obtained from a girl aged 2 to 9 in good health and CMV-seronegative. This chain links TRBV7-9 with TRBJ2-1; 9 bases line up with TRBD2. Material for sequencing was PBMCs. CDR3 sequence: CASSLNAGGTYNEQFF. As DNA, the CDR3 is TGTGCCAGCAGCTTAAATGCGGGGGGGACCTACAATGAGCAGTTCTTC.